This is a list of T cell receptor beta chains from one sample in a study of shared clonotypes between healthy human individuals. Sequenced by immunoSEQ multiplex PCR; TCRdb stores in-frame clones only, minus some. The sample shows over 2 million clones, around 95% of them seen only once. Sequencing was carried out using naive CD4+ T cells sorted from blood. The origin of the receptors is a man younger than 35 in good health. Both conserved end residues are part of each CDR3. The order of the fields is V gene, J gene, clone size, CDR3 length, D gene, CDR3 DNA, CDR3 protein. The D gene is left open where the match is weak. A row's size may be missing; if present it is once, few, many or a size class.

>TRBV7-9|TRBJ2-1|NA|15|NA
TGTGCCAGCAGCCGAGGACAGTCAGGGTACAATGAGCAGTTCTTC
CASSRGQSGYNEQFF
>TRBV28|TRBJ2-5|once|16|TRBD2
TGTGCCAGCAGTTCTGGATATGCTAGCGGGGAAGAGACCCAGTACTTC
CASSSGYASGEETQYF
>TRBV5-4|TRBJ2-1|NA|16|TRBD1
TGTGCCAGCAGCTCCCTGGACAGGGGGACCTACAATGAGCAGTTCTTC
CASSSLDRGTYNEQFF
>TRBV19|TRBJ1-6|once|16|NA
TGTGCCAGTAGTATCGGGTTCTCCCTCATTAATTCACCCCTCCACTTT
CASSIGFSLINSPLHF
>TRBV5-4|TRBJ2-1|NA|15|TRBD2
TGTGCCAGCAATTTAGCGGGGGAGTACCGCAATGAGCAGTTCTTC
CASNLAGEYRNEQFF
>TRBV12-5|TRBJ1-2|NA|16|NA
TGTGCTAGTGGTTTGGTACTGGGTAATTCTAACTATGGCTACACCTTC
CASGLVLGNSNYGYTF
>TRBV7-6|TRBJ2-7|NA|13|NA
TGTGCCAGCAGCTTAGCCGAGGGCGAAGGGCAGTACTTC
CASSLAEGEGQYF
>TRBV19|TRBJ1-6|NA|20|TRBD1
TGTGCCAGTAGTCTCTTTGGTGTTCGTACCGGACAGGGGAGTAATTCACCCCTCCACTTT
CASSLFGVRTGQGSNSPLHF
>TRBV18|TRBJ2-2|NA|12|NA
TGTGCCAGCTCAGGGGAAAACAAAGAGCTGTTTTTT
CASSGENKELFF
>TRBV7-2|TRBJ2-3|NA|16|TRBD1
TGTGCCAGCAGCTTAGCTGGACAGGGGGTGGCAGATACGCAGTATTTT
CASSLAGQGVADTQYF
>TRBV30|TRBJ1-4|NA|13|NA
TGTGCCTGGAGTGGAGGGAAGTCGGAAAAACTGTTTTTT
CAWSGGKSEKLFF
>TRBV25-1|TRBJ1-4|NA|15|NA
TGTGCCAGCCCACGGCGGGTAAGGCTAAATGAAAAACTGTTTTTT
CASPRRVRLNEKLFF
>TRBV5-1|TRBJ1-4|NA|14|NA
TGCGCCAGCAGCTGGGGAGTTGCCTCCGAAAAACTGTTTTTT
CASSWGVASEKLFF
>TRBV7-9|TRBJ2-7|NA|12|NA
TGTGCCACGCAGGGGAATGGTGACGAGCAGTACTTC
CATQGNGDEQYF
>TRBV18|TRBJ1-4|NA|14|TRBD1
TGTGCCAGCTCACCAAACAGGGGGCCTGAAAAACTGTTTTTT
CASSPNRGPEKLFF
>TRBV27|TRBJ2-7|once|15|NA
TGTGCCAGCAGTTTAAAGGACGGGCCCCCATACGAGCAGTACTTC
CASSLKDGPPYEQYF
>TRBV6-6|TRBJ2-2|NA|15|TRBD1
TGTGCCAGCAGTACCGGGACAGTAAACACCGGGGAGCTGTTTTTT
CASSTGTVNTGELFF
>TRBV28|TRBJ1-1|NA|15|TRBD1
TGTGCCAGCAAGGGACAGCCCGAACGGAACACTGAAGCTTTCTTT
CASKGQPERNTEAFF
>TRBV9|TRBJ2-3|NA|14|NA
TGTGCCAGCAGTGGGATCGAGATAATGAATACGCAGTATTTT
CASSGIEIMNTQYF
>TRBV6-5|TRBJ1-1|NA|14|TRBD1
TGTGCCAGCAGTTACGCCAGGGGGCTCGCTGAAGCTTTCTTT
CASSYARGLAEAFF
>TRBV9|TRBJ1-2|NA|15|NA
TGTGCCAGCAGCGTAGGGACCGAGGTCGCCTATGGCTACACCTTC
CASSVGTEVAYGYTF
>TRBV7-9|TRBJ2-7|NA|16|TRBD1
TGTGCCAGCAGCCCCCTCCGGGACAGGGAGACCTACGAGCAGTACTTC
CASSPLRDRETYEQYF
>TRBV10-3|TRBJ2-1|once|14|TRBD2
TGTGCCATCACCGGGACTAGGGATCTCAATGAGCAGTTCTTC
CAITGTRDLNEQFF
>TRBV6-5|TRBJ1-3|NA|15|NA
TGTGCCACCAACATTTACCTAGGCTCTGGAAACACCATATATTTT
CATNIYLGSGNTIYF
>TRBV23-1|TRBJ1-5|NA|14|NA
TGCGCCAGCAGTCAATCGAGGGGGGATCAGCCCCAGCATTTT
CASSQSRGDQPQHF
>TRBV4-1|TRBJ1-4|NA|15|NA
TGCGCCAGCAGCCAAGCTCCGGCAACTAATGAAAAACTGTTTTTT
CASSQAPATNEKLFF
>TRBV15|TRBJ2-1|NA|16|TRBD2
TGTGCCACCAGCAGAGATCTAGCGGGGGAATACAATGAGCAGTTCTTC
CATSRDLAGEYNEQFF
>TRBV4-3|TRBJ1-1|NA|18|TRBD1
TGCGCCAGCACCATCGTCGGCCCGGGACAGGGGATTAGGTCTGAAGCTTTCTTT
CASTIVGPGQGIRSEAFF
>TRBV5-1|TRBJ2-7|NA|18|NA
TGCGCCAGCAGCTTGGCCAGAGCGACGGGAGGGGGCAACTACGAGCAGTACTTC
CASSLARATGGGNYEQYF
>TRBV7-2|TRBJ1-5|NA|15|NA
TGTGCCAGCAGCTATGACAGGAATCCCAATCAGCCCCAGCATTTT
CASSYDRNPNQPQHF
>TRBV29-1|TRBJ2-7|NA|13|NA
TGCAGCGCGGAATCGACAGCGCCCCACGAGCAGTACTTC
CSAESTAPHEQYF
>TRBV9|TRBJ2-7|NA|16|TRBD2
TGTGCCAGCAGCGTAGAAGCGGGAGCCTGGGGCTACGAGCAGTACTTC
CASSVEAGAWGYEQYF
>TRBV5-5|TRBJ2-2|once|16|TRBD2
TGTGCCAGCAGCTTGACGGGAGGCCCGAACACCGGGGAGCTGTTTTTT
CASSLTGGPNTGELFF
>TRBV7-9|TRBJ2-7|NA|16|NA
TGTGCCAGCAGCCAGGGCCAGGGGGGCATTTCCTACGAGCAGTACTTC
CASSQGQGGISYEQYF
>TRBV11-2|TRBJ2-5|NA|15|NA
TGTGCCAGCAGCTTAGAGTACAGGGTTCAAGAGACCCAGTACTTC
CASSLEYRVQETQYF
>TRBV9|TRBJ1-6|NA|19|TRBD1
TGTGCCAGCAGCCTCCGGGACAGGGGCCTCTCCAGGTCGAATTCACCCCTCCACTTT
CASSLRDRGLSRSNSPLHF
>TRBV6-5|TRBJ2-7|NA|12|TRBD2
TGTGACGTTAGGCGAGCGGGGTACGAGCAGTACTTC
CDVRRAGYEQYF